This T cell receptor beta chain was sequenced during a study of STAT5B mutations in CD4+ large granular lymphocyte leukemia. The trim removed 2 bases at V and 8 bases at J, leaving 13 bases unmatched. The length of the CDR3 is 16 residues. Germline CDR1 reads SGHRS; CDR2 reads YFSETQ. This clone was seen a few times. Its antigen is not identified. The assay was run at survey level. Only in-frame clones appear in the TCRdb table, and some are missing; sequencing was by immunoSEQ multiplex PCR. The sample has approximately 32,000 clones; roughly 71% are singletons. Overall study results and limits: Top patient clones used TRBV06 genes more often: 8/27 versus 2/35 in controls. Patient CD4-sorted repertoires looked more clonal than healthy CD4+ repertoires, even without putative leukemic clones.

Sequenced sample: CD4+ T cells from blood buffy coats. V and J are TRBV5-1 and TRBJ2-1, with 7 bases identical to TRBD1. The clonotype was recovered from a human donor in good health. The CDR3 DNA sequence: TGCGCCAGCAGCTTAACCCCCGGACAGGAGCTCGATGAGCAGTTCTTC. Encoded protein: CASSLTPGQELDEQFF.